These 5 T cell receptor beta chains were all obtained from the same sample, sequenced in a study of T cells in Graves' hyperthyroidism and ophthalmopathy. TCR beta CDR3 regions were amplified from RNA. TCR CDR3 regions were first amplified by RT-PCR with HTBI primers. Via MiXCR, TCRdb re-called the multiplex PCR reads, giving one row per CDR3 protein. In the table there are some 140,000 distinct CDR3 sequences, roughly 23% of which are singletons. Sequenced: blood. These receptors originate from a woman in her 50s with Graves' hyperthyroidism that later progressed to Graves' ophthalmopathy.

This clonotype has just one count. One base away lies a much larger clone, so this may be a sequencing read error. The V and J genes are TRBV28 and TRBJ2-7; no reliable D call. The CDR3 length is 11 residues. Germline V CDR1 and CDR2: MDHEN, SYDVKM. The V end was cut by 11 bases, the J end by 1 base, with 9 bases between. CDR3 in amino acids: CAGVGSYEQYF. The CDR3 region has the DNA TGTGCCGGCGTAGGGTCCTACGAGCAGTACTTC.

This clonotype was found a few times. The gene calls are TRBV9 and TRBJ2-2; the match to TRBD1 covers 7 bases. Germline V lookup: CDR1 SGDLS, CDR2 YYNGEE. The CDR3 sequence is 15 residues long. The trim removed 3 bases at V and 6 bases at J, leaving 8 bases unmatched. The CDR3 reads CASSDEHRGAGELFF. The CDR3 DNA follows: TGTGCCAGCAGCGACGAACACAGGGGCGCCGGGGAGCTGTTTTTT.

This clonotype has a count of ten or more. The chain couples TRBV6-1 to TRBJ2-2; unclear D gene. The germline CDR1 and CDR2 sequences are MNHNS and SASEGT. V was pared by 7 bases and J by 1 base, with 13 bases between. This CDR3 is 15 amino acids long. The CDR3 is CASTARSLNTGELFF. CDR3 bases: TGTGCCAGCACGGCTCGCTCGCTGAACACCGGGGAGCTGTTTTTT.

J is TRBJ2-2 and V is TRBV18, with D hard to call. This CDR3 region has 15 residues. Per germline, CDR1 KGHSH and CDR2 LQKENI. V gave up 2 bases and J gave up 6 bases, with 13 bases separating them. The chain's CDR3 is CASSPGVSPAGELFF. For the CDR3, the DNA is TGTGCCAGCTCACCAGGGGTTAGCCCGGCCGGGGAGCTGTTTTTT.

This clonotype came up many times. The CDR3 bases are TGTGCCAGCAGCCTCAGAACCGGGACTAGCTTTTCCGAGCAGTACTTC. Protein: CASSLRTGTSFSEQYF. The chain recombines TRBV28 with TRBJ2-7; 9 nucleotides align to TRBD2. The CDR3 contains 16 residues. With V trimmed by 6 bases and J by 6 bases, 15 bases remained unmatched. CDR1 MDHEN and CDR2 SYDVKM come from the germline V gene.